This passage covers 5 T cell receptor beta chains from one sample sequenced in a study of T cell responses to AZD1222 COVID-19 vaccine (dated by TCRdb to the early 2020s). Library preparation employed the immunoSEQ multiplex PCR assay. TCRdb holds this immuneACCESS table with in-frame rearrangements only. Some clones are missing; in checked studies, unresolved V genes explain under half, and the rest has no known cause. The sample table lists some 180,000 clones, over 80% of them with a count of one. 5% to 7% of the sample is in the top ten clones. Interpreted using the paper, the time point label stands for: baseline before first vaccination. The material sequenced was peripheral blood, taken on day 0 of AZD1222 vaccination. These receptors were taken from an adult in good health.

The genes are TRBV5-1 and TRBJ1-3; TRBD1 agrees at 8 bases. The CDR3 contains 15 residues. CDR1 SGHRS and CDR2 YFSETQ come from the germline V gene. The trim removed 4 bases at V and 3 bases at J, leaving 6 bases unmatched. In DNA form, the CDR3 reads TGCGCCAGCAGCCCTCAGGGGGCGCGTGGAAACACCATATATTTT. Amino acid sequence: CASSPQGARGNTIYF.

V gene TRBV11-3 combines with J gene TRBJ2-1; the D gene could be TRBD1 or TRBD2 (6 bases each). There are 17 residues in the CDR3. The V gene lost 1 base and the J gene lost 8 bases, with 21 bases spanning the gap. The V gene's germline CDR1 is SGHNT and CDR2 YENEEA. DNA of the CDR3: TGTGCCAGCAGCTTAGTAGGGGCGGGGCAGGGGAAGGATGAGCAGTTCTTC. Encoded protein: CASSLVGAGQGKDEQFF.

The chain has TRBV7-2 and TRBJ2-2; 9 nucleotides match TRBD1. The CDR3 is 15 residues long. The germline gives CDR1 SGHTA, CDR2 FQGNSA. Trimming removed 4 bases from V and 1 base from J; junction bases left unmatched: 1. CDR3 protein: CASSSDRGNTGELFF. The CDR3 coding sequence is TGTGCCAGCAGCTCGGACAGGGGGAACACCGGGGAGCTGTTTTTT.

V gene TRBV30 combines with J gene TRBJ1-5; maybe TRBD1 (5 bases). Germline CDR1 reads GTSNPN; CDR2 reads SVGIG (reference sequence). The CDR3 spans 14 residues. The V end was cut by 0 bases, the J end by 5 bases, with 11 bases between. The CDR3 nucleotides are TGTGCCTGGAGTGTTGGGGGGGGTGATCAGCCCCAGCATTTT. It codes for CAWSVGGGDQPQHF.

The chain is built from TRBV7-8 and TRBJ2-7; 9 bases map to TRBD1. Germline trimming cut 9 bases from V and 1 base from J; bases unmatched to any gene: 7. Germline V gene data show CDR1 as SGHVS and CDR2 as FQNEAQ. The CDR3 totals 14 residues. CDR3 amino acids: CASKVGTGSYEQYF. Written as DNA, the CDR3 is TGTGCCAGTAAGGTCGGGACAGGGTCCTACGAGCAGTACTTC.